The clone carrying this T cell receptor beta chain was counted a single time. Its cognate antigen is unknown. Adults with ileal or ileocolonic Crohn's disease and an indication for resection were eligible. This specimen comes from a study of T cell repertoires in ileal Crohn's disease. Study information: Thiopurines (approximately 10) or anti-TNF agents (around 17) were given postoperatively to about half. Study observations and caveats: Compared with non-smokers, active smokers at surgery showed more clonal expansions.

Per sample, 400 to 550 nanograms of biopsy DNA were TCRB immunosequenced. Assay: immunoSEQ multiplex PCR; the TCRdb copy retains only in-frame clones and omits some. There are 16,000 or so clones in the sample; just over 85% occur only once, and about 6% lies in the top ten. In germline, CDR1 is SGHVS, CDR2 FQNEAQ. The J segment lost 4 bases and the V segment lost 4 bases, leaving 7 bases of the junction unmatched. CDR3 length: 15 amino acids. This rearrangement joins TRBV7-8 to TRBJ1-3; TRBD1 aligns across 7 bases. The sequenced material came from ileal tissue. This receptor was obtained from an adult with Crohn's disease. Here the CDR3 reads CASSSRPTGGNTIYF. The CDR3 DNA is TGTGCCAGCAGCTCCCGCCCGACAGGGGGAAACACCATATATTTT.